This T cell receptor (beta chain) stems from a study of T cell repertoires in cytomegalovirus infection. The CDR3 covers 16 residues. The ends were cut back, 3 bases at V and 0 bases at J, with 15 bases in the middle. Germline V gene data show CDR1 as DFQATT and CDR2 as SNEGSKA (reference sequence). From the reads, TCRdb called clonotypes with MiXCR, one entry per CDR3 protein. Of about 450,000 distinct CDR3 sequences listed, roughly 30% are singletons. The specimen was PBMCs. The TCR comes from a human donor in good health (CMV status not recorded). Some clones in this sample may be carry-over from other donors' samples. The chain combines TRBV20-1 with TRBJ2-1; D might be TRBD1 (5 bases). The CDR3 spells CSARLRGPGSYNEQFF. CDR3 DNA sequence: TGCAGTGCTAGGTTAAGGGGCCCCGGCTCCTACAATGAGCAGTTCTTC.